The next 30 T cell receptor beta chains were all read from a single sample in a study of vaccination effects on CD4 cells after COVID-19. No cognate antigen is known for these TCRs. Libraries were prepared by immunoSEQ multiplex PCR; TCRdb keeps only in-frame clonotypes and omits some of them. The sample carries about 61,000 clones, roughly 76% recorded once. Viral peptide pools were used in the ViraFEST assay to expand antigen-specific CD4+ T cells, and sequencing came afterward. At the end of around eleven days of culture, CD4+ T cells were isolated. Specimen: CD4+ T cells from PBMCs cultured with HCoV-229E spike peptides, collected before COVID-19 vaccination. The receptors come from a human donor who received a COVID-19 vaccine.

The gene calls are TRBV6-5 and TRBJ2-2; D unresolved. The V and J ends lost 6 bases and 3 bases respectively, with 14 bases between them. The CDR3 extends over 15 amino acids. Per the germline V gene, CDR1 is MNHEY and CDR2 is SVGAGI. CDR3 sequence (DNA): TGTGCCAGCAGAGGGATGGTCGCGGACACCGGGGAGCTGTTTTTT. This translates into CASRGMVADTGELFF.

This chain links TRBV27 with TRBJ1-4, with D uncertain. There are 13 residues in the CDR3. Trimming removed 10 bases from V and 7 bases from J, with 16 bases in between. The germline gives CDR1 MNHEY, CDR2 SMNVEV (reference sequence). CDR3 in amino acids: CATAQGLREKLFF. For the CDR3, the DNA is TGTGCCACCGCCCAAGGGTTGCGTGAAAAACTGTTTTTT.

In its sample, this clone was seen a few times. The chain has TRBV28 and TRBJ1-3; no reliable D call. Trimming pared 2 bases from V and 0 bases from J, leaving 5 bases between. CDR3 size: 14 residues. Germline CDR1 MDHEN, CDR2 SYDVKM. CDR3 bases: TGTGCCAGCAGTTTAAGGACCTCTGGAAACACCATATATTTT. Residues: CASSLRTSGNTIYF.

This chain connects TRBV7-2 to TRBJ2-1; 10 bases line up with TRBD1. V was pared by 2 bases and J by 7 bases, with 5 bases of the junction left unmatched. The length of the CDR3 is 15 residues. From germline, CDR1 is SGHTA and CDR2 FQGNSA. CDR3 residues: CASSLWGQGKNEQFF. CDR3 DNA sequence: TGTGCCAGCAGCTTATGGGGACAGGGGAAAAATGAGCAGTTCTTC.

The gene calls are TRBV4-1 and TRBJ2-5; 9 bases align to TRBD2. This CDR3 is built from 14 residues. Per the germline V gene, CDR1 is MGHRA and CDR2 is YSYEKL. The V segment lost 10 bases and the J segment 2 bases; nucleotides outside the gene matches: 8. The CDR3 DNA is TGCGCCACCAGAGCGGGGGGACGGCAAGAGACCCAGTACTTC. This gives the protein CATRAGGRQETQYF.

This clone was recorded only once. The CDR3 DNA reads as TGTGCCAGCAGCTTAGGGTTCGGCGAGGGAGAAAACACCATATATTTT. This sequence encodes CASSLGFGEGENTIYF. The chain employs TRBV9 and TRBJ1-3; unclear D gene. V gave up 4 bases and J gave up 6 bases, with 20 bases separating them. Germline loops: CDR1 SGDLS, CDR2 YYNGEE. The CDR3 sequence is 16 residues long.

This clone was recorded only once. The J gene is TRBJ2-5, the V gene TRBV5-1, with D tentatively TRBD1 (6 bases). Germline V gene data show CDR1 as SGHRS and CDR2 as YFSETQ. The CDR3 is made up of 14 amino acids. Trimming shortened V by 3 bases and J by 0 bases, and 9 bases separated the two germline ends. In nucleotides, the CDR3 is TGCGCCAGCAGCTCGGGACAACACCAAGAGACCCAGTACTTC. Its protein is CASSSGQHQETQYF.

This clone was counted a single time. The V call is TRBV18, the J call TRBJ1-5; possibly TRBD1 for D (5 bases). Per the germline V gene, CDR1 is KGHSH and CDR2 is LQKENI. CDR3 length: 16 amino acids. V lost 6 bases to trimming and J lost 4 bases, with 19 bases between them. The CDR3 loop is CASSPRGGNRNQPQHF. CDR3 DNA: TGTGCCAGCTCGCCCCGAGGCGGGAACAGGAATCAGCCCCAGCATTTT.

This rearrangement joins TRBV11-2 to TRBJ2-1, with 10 nucleotides matching TRBD1. Trimming cost V 5 bases and J 8 bases; bases outside gene matches: 12. Per the germline V gene, CDR1 is SGHAT and CDR2 is FQNNGV. This CDR3 contains 16 residues. The CDR3 bases are TGTGCCAGCAGCGACCGACAGGGGGCTGCAATAGATGAGCAGTTCTTC. It is translated as CASSDRQGAAIDEQFF.

The chain joins TRBV30 to TRBJ2-2, with TRBD1 as a possible D gene (7 bases). The ends were cut back, 4 bases at V and 6 bases at J, with 12 bases in the middle. This CDR3 region has 13 residues. Germline V CDR1 and CDR2: GTSNPN, SVGIG (reference sequence). The CDR3 reads CAWTDREAGELFF. In nucleotides, the CDR3 is TGTGCCTGGACCGACAGGGAGGCCGGGGAGCTGTTTTTT.

The chain joins TRBV7-9 to TRBJ2-3, with D unclear. Trimming shortened V by 1 base and J by 3 bases, and 5 bases separated the two germline ends. The germline gives CDR1 SEHNR, CDR2 FQNEAQ (reference sequence). This CDR3 spans 13 amino acids. The CDR3 protein is CASSLEATDTQYF. CDR3 DNA: TGTGCCAGCAGCTTAGAGGCGACAGATACGCAGTATTTT.

This clone has a single count. The V call is TRBV14, the J call TRBJ2-2; TRBD2 matches at 8 bases. Germline assignment: CDR1 SGHDN and CDR2 FVKESK. V was clipped by 2 bases and J by 5 bases; unmatched bases: 16. The CDR3 runs to 19 residues. DNA of the CDR3: TGTGCCAGCAGCCAATATAGGGCGGGGGGCCTTCTCCGGACCGGGGAGCTGTTTTTT. This encodes CASSQYRAGGLLRTGELFF.

The DNA for the CDR3 is TGCGCCAGCAGCCAAACCGGGACAAACCAAGAGACCCAGTACTTC. Translating it yields CASSQTGTNQETQYF. This chain uses TRBV4-1 with TRBJ2-5; possible D gene TRBD1, 6 bases. CDR3 size: 15 residues. Germline V gene sequence: CDR1 MGHRA, CDR2 YSYEKL. V lost 2 bases, J lost 0 bases, and 10 bases lay in between.

This chain joins TRBV5-1 and TRBJ2-5; TRBD1 matches 9 bases. The germline CDR1 and CDR2 sequences are SGHRS and YFSETQ. Trimming removed 3 bases from V and 5 bases from J; junction bases left unmatched: 8. This CDR3 is 15 amino acids long. The CDR3 sequence: CASSWLTGGQETQYF. Here the CDR3 DNA reads TGCGCCAGCAGCTGGCTGACAGGGGGTCAGGAGACCCAGTACTTC.

V and J are TRBV19 and TRBJ2-5, with 7 bases that match TRBD1. CDR3 length: 15 residues. Germline V CDR1 and CDR2: LNHDA, SQIVND (reference sequence). V was pared by 2 bases and J by 2 bases, with 5 bases of the junction left unmatched. CDR3 DNA sequence: TGTGCCAGTAGTATAAGGGGGCTTGGGCAAGAGACCCAGTACTTC. Translating gives CASSIRGLGQETQYF. Together with reference TRBV19 and TRBJ2-5, the CDR3 gives the full variable domain: DGGITQSPKYLFRKEGQNVTLSCEQNLNHDAMYWYRQDPGQGLRLIYYSQIVNDFQKGDIAEGYSVSREKKESFPLTVTSAQKNPTAFYLCASSIRGLGQETQYFGPGTRLLVL.

The V gene is TRBV24-1, the J gene TRBJ1-2; a weak D match, TRBD1 (5 bases). The length of the CDR3 is 12 residues. Trimming removed 5 bases at V and 2 bases at J, with 5 bases between. Germline lookup yields CDR1 KGHDR and CDR2 SFDVKD. For the CDR3, the DNA is TGTGCCACCAGTGCAGGGAACTATGGCTACACCTTC. The encoded protein is CATSAGNYGYTF.

The chain uses TRBV24-1 and TRBJ2-3; D is possibly TRBD2 (6 bases). Trimming removed 1 base at V and 0 bases at J, with 16 bases between. CDR1 and CDR2 (germline): KGHDR, SFDVKD. The CDR3 consists of 18 residues. CDR3 nucleotides: TGTGCCACCAGTGATTTATTGGCGGGACCGTACAGCACAGATACGCAGTATTTT. Amino acid sequence: CATSDLLAGPYSTDTQYF.

Concerning this clone itself: At one end, the junction sequence differs from germline, possibly due to a read error. J is TRBJ2-2 and V is TRBV2, with D unclear. Germline lookup yields CDR1 SNHLY and CDR2 FYNNEI. This CDR3 is 14 amino acids long. The chain's CDR3 is CASSQAFRSGELFF. CDR3 sequence (DNA): TGTGCCAGCAGTCAAGCTTTTCGATCCGGGGAGCTGTTTTTT.

The chain recombines TRBV2 with TRBJ2-7, with 11 positions matching TRBD1. The germline CDR1 and CDR2 sequences are SNHLY and FYNNEI. This CDR3 comprises 16 residues. The V gene end was trimmed by 6 bases and the J gene end by 3 bases; junction bases not matched to a gene: 10. CDR3 DNA: TGTGCCAGCAGAGCCTGGACAGGGGGCGAAATCTACGAGCAGTACGTC. Amino acids: CASRAWTGGEIYEQYV.

This clone was seen a few times. This sequence joins TRBV5-1 and TRBJ1-3; D is ambiguous. The CDR3 loop spans 12 amino acids. CDR1 is SGHRS and CDR2 is YFSETQ in the germline V gene. Trimming pared 0 bases from V and 4 bases from J, leaving 2 bases between. CDR3 in amino acids: CASSLDGNTIYF. The CDR3 DNA reads as TGCGCCAGCAGCTTGGACGGAAACACCATATATTTT. Full variable domain (missing parts from reference TRBV5-1 and TRBJ1-3): KAGVTQTPRYLIKTRGQQVTLSCSPISGHRSVSWYQQTPGQGLQFLFEYFSETQRNKGNFPGRFSGRQFSNSRSEMNVSTLELGDSALYLCASSLDGNTIYFGEGSWLTVV.

V is TRBV4-2 and J is TRBJ2-5; possibly TRBD1 for D (6 bases). Germline CDR1 LGHNA, CDR2 YNFKEQ. The V gene lost 1 base and the J gene lost 4 bases, with 13 bases spanning the gap. The CDR3 loop spans 15 amino acids. The CDR3 protein is CASSQGTGPSETQYF. CDR3 DNA: TGTGCCAGCAGCCAAGGAACAGGGCCCTCAGAGACCCAGTACTTC.

The chain uses TRBV5-3 and TRBJ1-5; the match to TRBD1 covers 7 bases. TRBV5-3 is known as an ORF, though its function is uncertain. This CDR3 is 16 amino acids long. J gave up 4 bases and V 6 bases, and 13 bases lay outside the gene matches. The CDR3 spells CARTRRTGALNQPQHF. The DNA of the CDR3 is TGTGCCAGAACCAGACGGACAGGAGCGCTGAATCAGCCCCAGCATTTT.

V gene TRBV28 combines with J gene TRBJ1-4, with 7 nucleotides matching TRBD1. The CDR3 spans 15 residues. Germline V gene sequence: CDR1 MDHEN, CDR2 SYDVKM. Trimming cost V 6 bases and J 7 bases; bases outside gene matches: 11. The CDR3 here is CASSRRGLVGEKLFF. The CDR3, as DNA: TGTGCCAGCAGCAGGAGGGGGCTGGTCGGTGAAAAACTGTTTTTT.

The V gene is TRBV5-1, the J gene TRBJ1-1; D gene uncertain. The CDR3 sequence is 13 residues long. Germline V CDR1 and CDR2: SGHRS, YFSETQ. V dropped 0 bases and J dropped 3 bases, with 6 bases sitting between them. The CDR3 loop reads CASSLVADTEAFF. CDR3 nucleotide sequence: TGCGCCAGCAGCTTGGTGGCAGACACTGAAGCTTTCTTT.

This clone was found once. The chain couples TRBV10-2 to TRBJ2-6, with a weak D call TRBD1 (6 bases). This CDR3 contains 16 residues. Germline CDR1 WSHSY, CDR2 SAAADI. Between the trimmed V and J ends, which lost 6 bases and 1 base, there was a span of 13 bases. In DNA form, the CDR3 reads TGCGCCAGCAGACTGGCAGGGGTTTCTGGGGCCAACGTCCTGACTTTC. Residues: CASRLAGVSGANVLTF.

This chain connects TRBV18 to TRBJ1-3; no reliable D call. Germline CDR1 reads KGHSH; CDR2 reads LQKENI. The CDR3 has 15 residues. Trimming cost V 2 bases and J 1 base, with 9 bases left between them. This CDR3 is CASSPSRESGNTIYF. DNA for the CDR3: TGTGCCAGCTCACCAAGTAGGGAATCTGGAAACACCATATATTTT.

The sample holds one count of this clone. The chain uses TRBV9 and TRBJ1-2, with TRBD1 identical over 7 bases. The CDR3 has 15 amino acids. Per the germline V gene, CDR1 is SGDLS and CDR2 is YYNGEE. J lost 7 bases, V lost 4 bases, and 13 bases had no gene match. The CDR3 sequence: CASSPRGDSVGGYTF. CDR3 in DNA: TGTGCCAGCAGCCCGCGAGGGGACAGTGTTGGTGGCTACACCTTC.

V gene TRBV28 combines with J gene TRBJ1-2; 11 bases are a match to TRBD1. Germline CDR1 reads MDHEN; CDR2 reads SYDVKM. This CDR3 contains 15 residues. V gave up 6 bases and J gave up 5 bases; unmatched junction bases: 8. The CDR3 sequence: CASSNGQGARYGYTF. CDR3 DNA: TGTGCCAGCAGCAACGGACAGGGGGCGAGGTATGGCTACACCTTC.

This chain joins TRBV11-1 and TRBJ2-3, with unresolved D. The CDR3 spans 14 residues. V lost 2 bases to trimming and J lost 1 base, with 7 bases between them. Germline loops: CDR1 SGHAT, CDR2 FQDESV (reference sequence). The CDR3 DNA is TGTGCCAGCAGCTTACCAGGACGCACAGATACGCAGTATTTT. Translating gives CASSLPGRTDTQYF. Filled out from reference TRBV11-1 and TRBJ2-3, the complete variable domain reads EAEVAQSPRYKITEKSQAVAFWCDPISGHATLYWYRQILGQGPELLVQFQDESVVDDSQLPKDRFSAERLKGVDSTLKIQPAELGDSAMYLCASSLPGRTDTQYFGPGTRLTVL.

Only one count was recorded for this clone. The chain carries TRBV5-1 and TRBJ2-3; D could derive from TRBD1 or TRBD2 (6 bases each). CDR3 length: 15 amino acids. V was trimmed by 2 bases and J by 2 bases, leaving 12 bases between them. Germline loops: CDR1 SGHRS, CDR2 YFSETQ. CDR3: CASSLGGGPTDTQYF. CDR3 coding DNA: TGCGCCAGCAGCTTAGGAGGGGGGCCCACAGATACGCAGTATTTT.